This T cell receptor beta chain is from a study of blood T cell repertoires in COVID-19. Study-wide background: Spain, Italy and the United States supplied samples that represented acute and convalescent COVID-19.

TCRdb's table, derived via immunoSEQ multiplex PCR, lists solely in-frame clones and lacks some. The sample records roughly 66,000 clones, more than 90% being singletons. After removal of 6 bases from V and 5 bases from J, the junction contained 8 bases not matched to a gene. Germline lookup yields CDR1 SGHVS and CDR2 FQNEAQ. This CDR3 comprises 15 residues. The chain uses TRBV7-8 and TRBJ2-7; 12 bases map to TRBD2. Sequences were obtained from peripheral blood. The source is a human donor with active COVID-19. The donor label of this sample is uncertain. CDR3: CASSPRASGRDEQYF. Written as DNA, the CDR3 is TGTGCCAGCAGTCCCCGGGCTAGCGGGAGGGACGAGCAGTACTTC.